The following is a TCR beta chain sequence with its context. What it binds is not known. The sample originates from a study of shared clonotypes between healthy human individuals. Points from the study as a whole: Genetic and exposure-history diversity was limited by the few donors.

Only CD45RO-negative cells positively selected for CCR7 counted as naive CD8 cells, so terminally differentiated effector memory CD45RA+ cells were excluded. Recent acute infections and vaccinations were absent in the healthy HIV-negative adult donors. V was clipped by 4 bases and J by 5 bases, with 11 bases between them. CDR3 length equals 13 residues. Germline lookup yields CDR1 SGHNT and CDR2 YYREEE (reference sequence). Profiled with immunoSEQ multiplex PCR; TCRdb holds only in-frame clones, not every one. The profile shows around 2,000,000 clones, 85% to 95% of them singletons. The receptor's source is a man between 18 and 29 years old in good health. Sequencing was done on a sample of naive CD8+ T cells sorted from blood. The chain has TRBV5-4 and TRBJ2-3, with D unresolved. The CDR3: CASSPRVGDTQYF. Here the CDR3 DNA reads TGTGCCAGCAGCCCTCGGGTTGGAGATACGCAGTATTTT.